This TCR beta chain was captured by sequencing in a study of glioma-infiltrating T cells after dendritic cell vaccination. The primer mix had 60 V beta and 13 J beta primers. Sequencing was performed with immunoSEQ multiplex PCR; in TCRdb, only in-frame clones are kept and a portion is missing. The data show around 37,000 clones, with around 80% seen just once and about 7.8% held by the top ten. Isocitrate dehydrogenase mutation was absent in all glioblastoma patients. Notes on the study in general: Survival was not directly related to TCR clonality in these patients.

The CDR3 loop spans 14 amino acids. The germline V gene encodes CDR1 SGHRS and CDR2 YFSETQ. The junction had 5 bases not matched to a gene; V was cut back by 5 bases and J by 4 bases. Turning to this clone: Its antigen is undetermined.

The input for sequencing was blood, taken before dendritic cell vaccination. The sequence was obtained from a human donor with glioblastoma. This sequence joins TRBV5-1 and TRBJ1-4; 7 bases are a match to TRBD1. The CDR3 sequence is CASSLQGLNEKLFF. The CDR3 bases are TGCGCCAGCAGTTTACAGGGGCTTAATGAAAAACTGTTTTTT.